Listed below are T cell receptor beta chains from one sample, sequenced in a study of neurological immune-mediated disorders. TCRdb fed the 5' RACE reads into MiXCR, producing one record per CDR3 protein. The table shows about 60,000 distinct CDR3 sequences, with 4.2% occurring only once. The sequenced material came from PBMCs. The receptor source for this set is a man aged 50 to 59 with multiple sclerosis. CDR3s include the opening cysteine and the closing phenylalanine or tryptophan. The order of the fields is J gene, CDR3 length, V gene, D gene, clone size, CDR3 DNA, CDR3 protein. D genes are given only for firm matches. Expanded clones get a size class; other rows say once, few or many, or leave the size out.

>TRBJ1-1|15|TRBV20-1|TRBD1|many
TGCAGTGTAGCGGGACAGGGGGTTTTTGACACTGAAGCTTTCTTT
CSVAGQGVFDTEAFF
>TRBJ1-6|14|TRBV5-1|TRBD1|many
TGCGCCAGCAGCGACAGGGATCAACAGTCACCCCTCCACTTT
CASSDRDQQSPLHF
>TRBJ2-1|16|TRBV5-1|-|many
TGCGCCAGCAGCTCATTTGGACCCGGAGATTACGGTGAGCAGTTCTTC
CASSSFGPGDYGEQFF
>TRBJ2-7|15|TRBV6-2/TRBV6-3|TRBD1|many
TGTGCCAGCACCGACCTCGGGACAGGCGCCTACGAGCAGTACTTC
CASTDLGTGAYEQYF
>TRBJ2-3|16|TRBV20-1|-|many
TGCAGTGCTAGAGATCGGCACTTCACTAGCACAGATACGCAGTATTTT
CSARDRHFTSTDTQYF
>TRBJ1-4|15|TRBV12-3/TRBV12-4|-|-
TGTGCCAGCGGATTTGTTTGGGGGGCTAATGAAAAACTGTTTTTT
CASGFVWGANEKLFF
>TRBJ1-6|14|TRBV27|TRBD1|few
TGTGCCTCAGCCCGGACAGGTGAAAATTCACCCCTCAACTTT
CASARTGENSPLNF
>TRBJ2-2|15|TRBV27|-|many
TGTGCCAGCAGCAACGACAGGTCGAACACCGGGGAGCTGTTTTTT
CASSNDRSNTGELFF
>TRBJ2-7|14|TRBV15|-|many
TGTGCCACCAGCAGGGGTGGACCCCGCCACGAGCAGTACTTC
CATSRGGPRHEQYF
>TRBJ1-1|13|TRBV7-6|-|few
TGTGCCAGCACCTCGACAGAGAACACTGAAGCTTTCTTT
CASTSTENTEAFF
>TRBJ2-7|14|TRBV12-3/TRBV12-4|TRBD1|many
TGTGCCAGCAGGGATGGGACAGGCTCCTACGAGCAGTACTTC
CASRDGTGSYEQYF
>TRBJ2-1|15|TRBV9|TRBD2|many
TGTGCCAGCAGCGTAGCTAGCGGCCCCTACAATGAGCAGTTCTTC
CASSVASGPYNEQFF
>TRBJ1-1|14|TRBV12-5|-|few
TGTGCTAGTGGTTGGAGCATACTGAACACTGAAGCTTTCTTT
CASGWSILNTEAFF
>TRBJ2-7|15|TRBV6-5|-|-
TGTGCCAGCAGTTACTCCCGGGACTCAGGCTACGAGCAGTACTTC
CASSYSRDSGYEQYF
>TRBJ2-5|15|TRBV5-5|TRBD1|many
TGTGCCAGCAGCTTGGGAGGACAGGTTCGAGAGACCCAGTACTTC
CASSLGGQVRETQYF
>TRBJ2-7|10|TRBV28|-|many
TGTGCCAGCGGGCTCTACGAGCAGTACTTC
CASGLYEQYF
>TRBJ2-7|13|TRBV20-1|TRBD1|many
TGCAGTGCTACGACAGGGTTGGCCTACGAGCAGTACTTC
CSATTGLAYEQYF
>TRBJ2-2|15|TRBV19|-|few
TGTGCCAGTAGTATAGTAGGGCTTCCCGCCGGGGAGCTGTTTTTT
CASSIVGLPAGELFF